Below are 14 T cell receptor beta chains sequenced from a single sample in a study of T cells after yellow fever vaccination. TCRdb reprocessed the 5' RACE reads with MiXCR, giving one entry per CDR3 protein. This sample has some 260,000 distinct CDR3 sequences, with around 4.9% found just once. The material was CD4+ T cells sorted from PBMCs, obtained on the day of the yellow fever booster vaccination. The receptors originated from a man in his late teens or twenties who received the YFV17D yellow fever vaccine.

This clonotype showed up just a few times. V and J are TRBV18 and TRBJ2-7; 9 bases map to TRBD2. Per the germline V gene, CDR1 is KGHSH and CDR2 is LQKENI. Trimming removed 3 bases from V and 6 bases from J; junction bases left unmatched: 9. The CDR3 is 15 amino acids. CDR3 sequence reads: CASSPGTSLRGEQYV. The CDR3 DNA reads TGTGCCAGCTCACCCGGGACTAGCCTTAGGGGCGAGCAGTACGTC.

This clonotype was picked up many times. The V call is TRBV11-2, the J call TRBJ2-3; D possibly uses TRBD1 or TRBD2 (5 bases each). The CDR3 has 15 amino acids. CDR1 is SGHAT and CDR2 is FQNNGV in the germline V gene. Trimming left V 5 bases short and J 4 bases short, with 16 bases between. The CDR3 bases are TGTGCCAGCAGCACCCCGGTGGGGGTTCCAGATACGCAGTATTTT. This encodes CASSTPVGVPDTQYF.

The chain is built from TRBV5-1 and TRBJ1-3, with TRBD1 as a possible D gene (6 bases). The CDR3 spans 14 residues. From germline, CDR1 is SGHRS and CDR2 YFSETQ. Trimming shortened V by 0 bases and J by 7 bases, and 11 bases separated the two germline ends. CDR3 amino acids: CASSLGQVENTIYF. CDR3 nucleotides: TGCGCCAGCAGCTTGGGACAGGTCGAGAACACCATATATTTT. The whole variable domain, remainder taken from reference TRBV5-1 and TRBJ1-3, is KAGVTQTPRYLIKTRGQQVTLSCSPISGHRSVSWYQQTPGQGLQFLFEYFSETQRNKGNFPGRFSGRQFSNSRSEMNVSTLELGDSALYLCASSLGQVENTIYFGEGSWLTVV.

This clonotype was observed a handful of times. V usage is TRBV6-5 and J usage is TRBJ2-5, with TRBD1 identical over 7 bases. There are 12 residues in the CDR3. CDR1 is MNHEY, CDR2 SVGAGI, per germline. J was trimmed by 4 bases and V by 6 bases; bases with no gene match: 2. The CDR3 sequence: CASSQGVETQYF. The DNA of the CDR3 is TGTGCCAGCAGCCAGGGGGTAGAGACCCAGTACTTC.

There are a few counts of this clonotype. V and J are TRBV7-2 and TRBJ2-7; D may be TRBD1 (7 bases). V was cut by 3 bases and J by 1 base, with 10 bases left in between. The CDR3 spans 14 residues. Germline lookup yields CDR1 SGHTA and CDR2 FQGNSA. The CDR3 loop is CASSLTGRSYEQYF. Written as DNA, the CDR3 is TGTGCCAGCAGCTTGACAGGGAGGTCCTACGAGCAGTACTTC. The complete variable domain, with remaining parts taken from reference TRBV7-2 and TRBJ2-7, reads GAGVSQSPSNKVTEKGKDVELRCDPISGHTALYWYRQSLGQGLEFLIYFQGNSAPDKSGLPSDRFSAERTGGSVSTLTIQRTQQEDSAVYLCASSLTGRSYEQYFGPGTRLTVT.

The chain carries TRBV3-1 and TRBJ2-3; D is perhaps TRBD1 or TRBD2 (5 bases each). Germline V gene sequence: CDR1 LGHDT, CDR2 YNNKEL (reference sequence). The CDR3 covers 13 residues. The ends were cut back, 1 base at V and 7 bases at J, with 9 bases in the middle. The CDR3 protein is CASSQGLGHTQYF. The CDR3 DNA sequence: TGTGCCAGCAGCCAAGGTTTGGGACATACGCAGTATTTT.

This clonotype was recorded a few times. One end of the junction does not line up with germline, which may come from a read error. The rearrangement uses TRBV5-3 and TRBJ1-1, with D perhaps TRBD1 (5 bases). TRBV5-3 is identified as an open reading frame with a role that is uncertain. This CDR3 has 12 amino acids. CDR3 region: CLEGAGKTEAFF. CDR3 bases: TGCCTCGAAGGGGCTGGAAAGACTGAAGCTTTCTTT.

This clonotype occurred a few times. This chain links TRBV18 with TRBJ2-7; D remains unclear. V gave up 2 bases and J gave up 0 bases, with 8 bases separating them. Germline V gene data show CDR1 as KGHSH and CDR2 as LQKENI. This CDR3 region has 14 residues. In nucleotides, the CDR3 is TGTGCCAGCTCACCAAACCCGGGCTCCTACGAGCAGTACTTC. Residues: CASSPNPGSYEQYF.

This clonotype occurred a few times. V usage is TRBV2 and J usage is TRBJ2-2, with 8 bases aligning to TRBD1. The CDR3 is 15 residues long. The trim removed 6 bases at V and 0 bases at J, leaving 3 bases unmatched. Germline V gives CDR1 SNHLY, CDR2 FYNNEI. The CDR3 DNA reads TGTGCCAGCAGAACAGGGGGAACGAACACCGGGGAGCTGTTTTTT. This sequence encodes CASRTGGTNTGELFF.

The V call is TRBV7-3, the J call TRBJ2-2; D may be TRBD2 (7 bases). Per the germline V gene, CDR1 is SGHTA and CDR2 is FQGTGA. The CDR3 is made up of 16 amino acids. The V end lost 5 bases, the J end lost 5 bases, and 18 bases lay between the germline ends. CDR3 sequence: CASSPRGGIWTGELFF. DNA for the CDR3: TGTGCCAGCAGCCCAAGGGGGGGCATTTGGACCGGGGAGCTGTTTTTT.

This clonotype was picked up a small number of times. The chain carries TRBV4-3 and TRBJ2-1; 11 bases are a match to TRBD2. The germline gives CDR1 LGHNA, CDR2 YSLEER. CDR3 length: 14 residues. V lost 2 bases to trimming and J lost 6 bases; unmatched junction nucleotides: 0. CDR3 coding DNA: TGCGCCAGCAGCCAACTAGCGGGGGGCAATGAGCAGTTCTTC. This encodes CASSQLAGGNEQFF.

This clonotype was observed many times. The rearrangement links TRBV5-6 to TRBJ2-7; D is undetermined. V was cut by 2 bases and J by 3 bases, with 12 bases left in between. The germline CDR1 and CDR2 sequences are SGHDT and YYEEEE. This CDR3 spans 14 amino acids. CDR3 sequence (DNA): TGTGCCAGCAGCTTTGGGATCTCCGACTACGAGCAGTACTTC. This encodes CASSFGISDYEQYF.

The V call is TRBV7-7, the J call TRBJ2-3; D uncertain. Between the trimmed V and J ends, which lost 4 bases and 6 bases, there was a span of 14 bases. Germline loops: CDR1 SSHAT, CDR2 FNYEAQ (reference sequence). The CDR3 runs to 14 residues. CDR3 DNA: TGTGCCAGCAGCTCTTCTAGTCCTGGGGATACGCAGTATTTT. It yields the protein CASSSSSPGDTQYF. Complete variable domain (other parts from reference TRBV7-7 and TRBJ2-3): GAGVSQSPRYKVTKRGQDVTLRCDPISSHATLYWYQQALGQGPEFLTYFNYEAQPDKSGLPSDRFSAERPEGSISTLTIQRTEQRDSAMYRCASSSSSPGDTQYFGPGTRLTVL.

The chain carries TRBV27 and TRBJ2-7; 8 nucleotides agree with TRBD1. There are 14 residues in the CDR3. V shed 3 bases and J 6 bases; nucleotides not matched to a gene: 7. CDR1 MNHEY and CDR2 SMNVEV come from the germline V gene (reference sequence). This CDR3 reads CASSFSDRGGEQYF. CDR3 nucleotide sequence: TGTGCCAGCAGTTTCAGTGACAGGGGCGGCGAGCAGTACTTC.